Following are 24 T cell receptor beta chains from one sample sequenced in a study of memory CD4+ T cells and cytomegalovirus serostatus. Clones were read by immunoSEQ multiplex PCR, and TCRdb kept only the in-frame ones, dropping some. The sample has roughly 50,000 clones; over 75% are singletons. The sort gate was single viable CD3+CD4+CD8-CD45RO+ cells for memory CD4+ T cells. Source material: memory CD4+ T cells from blood. The origin of the receptors is an adult in good health and CMV-seronegative.

The rearrangement links TRBV29-1 to TRBJ2-3; 7 nucleotides match TRBD1. The CDR3 consists of 15 residues. Per germline, CDR1 SQVTM and CDR2 ANQGSEA. V lost 3 bases and J lost 4; bases outside the gene matches: 10. The CDR3 DNA is TGCAGCGTTGATCCCCCGGCAGGGGGAGCAGATACGCAGTATTTT. Amino acid sequence: CSVDPPAGGADTQYF.

The chain links TRBV6-1 to TRBJ1-1, with D unclear. Germline values: CDR1 MNHNS, CDR2 SASEGT. V was cut by 2 bases and J by 11 bases, with 15 bases left in between. This CDR3 has 13 amino acids. In DNA form, the CDR3 reads TGTGCCAGCAGTGAAACCCTTCGCCAGCTGGCTTTCTTT. Its protein is CASSETLRQLAFF.

CDR3 DNA: TGTGCCAGCAGGAGACGACCGGGACTAGCGGGAGGCAATGAGCAGTTCTTC. Translated, it gives CASRRRPGLAGGNEQFF. This chain links TRBV28 with TRBJ2-1, with 15 bases that match TRBD2. V dropped 6 bases and J dropped 6; count of bases not matched to a gene: 9. This CDR3 contains 17 residues. Germline values: CDR1 MDHEN, CDR2 SYDVKM.

The chain joins TRBV23-1 to TRBJ1-5; no firm D call. TRBV23-1 is noted as an ORF with a role that remains uncertain. Trimming took off 3 bases at V and 3 bases at J, with 15 bases between the two ends. This CDR3 comprises 16 residues. The CDR3 DNA reads as TGCGCCAGCAGTCAGCCCGAGGACGGACCCAATCAGCCCCAGCATTTT. This sequence encodes CASSQPEDGPNQPQHF.

The chain employs TRBV6-5 and TRBJ1-3, with D hard to call. The CDR3 loop spans 14 amino acids. Trimming left V 7 bases short and J 1 base short, with 11 bases between. CDR1 is MNHEY and CDR2 is SVGAGI in the germline V gene. The CDR3 DNA reads as TGTGCCAGCACCGACGGGATGTCTGGAAACACCATATATTTT. Its translation is CASTDGMSGNTIYF.

The table lists this clone with a few counts. The chain has TRBV7-2 and TRBJ2-1; the match to TRBD2 covers 14 bases. J gave up 10 bases and V 4 bases, and 6 bases lay outside the gene matches. CDR1 SGHTA and CDR2 FQGNSA come from the germline V gene. CDR3 length: 15 residues. DNA of the CDR3: TGTGCCAGCAGCTCGGGACTAGCGGGAGTCCAAGAGCAGTTCTTC. This translates into CASSSGLAGVQEQFF.

V gene TRBV5-1 combines with J gene TRBJ2-2; D unclear. V was shortened by 4 bases and J by 2 bases, with 9 bases between the two germline ends. The CDR3 spans 14 residues. Germline assignment: CDR1 SGHRS and CDR2 YFSETQ. DNA of the CDR3: TGCGCCAGCAGCGAGACGGGTAACACCGGGGAGCTGTTTTTT. It yields the protein CASSETGNTGELFF.

The chain couples TRBV4-2 to TRBJ1-4, with D unclear. Trimming cost V 0 bases and J 3 bases, with 11 bases left between them. CDR1 and CDR2 (germline): LGHNA, YNFKEQ. The CDR3 contains 16 residues. CDR3 amino acids: CASSQDAFQANEKLFF. In DNA, the CDR3 is TGTGCCAGCAGCCAAGACGCGTTCCAGGCTAATGAAAAACTGTTTTTT.

The V and J genes are TRBV5-1 and TRBJ1-3, with TRBD1 matching 7 bases. V was clipped by 0 bases and J by 1 base; unmatched bases: 1. The CDR3 contains 15 residues. Germline V gene sequence: CDR1 SGHRS, CDR2 YFSETQ. The CDR3 is CASSLEGQSGNTIYF. CDR3 nucleotide sequence: TGCGCCAGCAGCTTGGAGGGACAGTCTGGAAACACCATATATTTT. Supplemented by reference TRBV5-1 and TRBJ1-3, the full variable domain reads KAGVTQTPRYLIKTRGQQVTLSCSPISGHRSVSWYQQTPGQGLQFLFEYFSETQRNKGNFPGRFSGRQFSNSRSEMNVSTLELGDSALYLCASSLEGQSGNTIYFGEGSWLTVV.

This clone has just a few counts. The V call is TRBV18, the J call TRBJ2-5, with 8 bases aligning to TRBD2. The germline V gene has CDR1 KGHSH and CDR2 LQKENI. The V gene end was trimmed by 5 bases and the J gene end by 5 bases; junction bases not matched to a gene: 10. This CDR3 region has 15 residues. The CDR3 reads CASSTTSGGGETQYF. The CDR3 nucleotides are TGTGCCAGCTCAACCACTAGCGGCGGGGGGGAGACCCAGTACTTC.

This chain joins TRBV4-1 and TRBJ1-1; D gene ambiguous. CDR1 is MGHRA, CDR2 YSYEKL, per germline. CDR3 length: 14 residues. With 5 bases removed from V and 2 bases from J, the gap between germline ends came to 12 bases. The CDR3 sequence is CASSGPLKNTEAFF. The CDR3 DNA reads TGCGCCAGCAGCGGTCCCCTGAAAAACACTGAAGCTTTCTTT.

DNA for the CDR3: TGTGCCAGCAGTTCCCCAGGTGTGGAGGCCCAGTACTTC. Encoded protein: CASSSPGVEAQYF. The chain combines TRBV6-5 with TRBJ2-5, with TRBD2 as a possible D gene (5 bases). Germline loops: CDR1 MNHEY, CDR2 SVGAGI. The V end was cut by 4 bases, the J end by 9 bases, with 15 bases between. CDR3 length equals 13 residues.

This clone was counted only a few times. The chain has TRBV7-9 and TRBJ1-6; D remains unclear. The germline V and J ends were trimmed by 5 bases and 0 bases, with 2 bases remaining between them. Per the germline V gene, CDR1 is SEHNR and CDR2 is FQNEAQ (reference sequence). CDR3 length equals 13 residues. The CDR3 sequence: CASSASYNSPLHF. CDR3 coding DNA: TGTGCCAGCAGCGCCTCCTATAATTCACCCCTCCACTTT.

A few counts support this clone. V and J are TRBV18 and TRBJ1-3; D call uncertain. This CDR3 comprises 16 residues. CDR1 and CDR2 from the germline V gene are KGHSH and LQKENI. Trimming removed 0 bases from V and 0 bases from J, with 9 bases in between. The CDR3 sequence: CASSPPGGASGNTIYF. CDR3 sequence (DNA): TGTGCCAGCTCACCACCCGGCGGCGCCTCTGGAAACACCATATATTTT.

The rearrangement links TRBV19 to TRBJ1-2, with TRBD1 matching 10 bases. This CDR3 spans 14 amino acids. CDR1 and CDR2 (germline): LNHDA, SQIVND (reference sequence). The V and J ends lost 6 bases and 8 bases, in that order; junction bases with no gene match: 9. The CDR3 DNA is TGTGCCAGTAGCCCTGGGACAGGGGTGCGAGGCTACACCTTC. Its translation: CASSPGTGVRGYTF.

V usage is TRBV5-1 and J usage is TRBJ2-1; 11 bases map to TRBD1. This CDR3 spans 14 amino acids. Germline V gene sequence: CDR1 SGHRS, CDR2 YFSETQ. The V gene end was trimmed by 4 bases and the J gene end by 9 bases; junction bases not matched to a gene: 6. The chain's CDR3 is CASSGGTGGLEQFF. CDR3 bases: TGCGCCAGCAGCGGCGGGACAGGGGGTCTTGAGCAGTTCTTC.

V and J are TRBV30 and TRBJ1-1, with 8 positions matching TRBD1. The CDR3 sequence is 14 residues long. Germline values: CDR1 GTSNPN, CDR2 SVGIG (reference sequence). The ends lost 2 bases at V and 1 base at J; junction bases unmatched: 3. In DNA form, the CDR3 reads TGTGCCTGGAGTCTCGACAGGGGGAACACTGAAGCTTTCTTT. Encoded protein: CAWSLDRGNTEAFF.

The chain links TRBV19 to TRBJ1-1, with D perhaps TRBD1 (5 bases). Between the trimmed V and J ends, which lost 5 bases and 5 bases, there was a span of 18 bases. The germline gives CDR1 LNHDA, CDR2 SQIVND (reference sequence). This CDR3 is 15 amino acids long. CDR3 protein: CASSEIGTGGTEAFF. The CDR3 DNA reads as TGTGCCAGTAGTGAAATCGGGACTGGGGGGACTGAAGCTTTCTTT.

The chain links TRBV5-1 to TRBJ2-2, with 9 bases aligning to TRBD1. The V segment lost 4 bases and the J segment 3 bases; nucleotides outside the gene matches: 4. Germline CDR1 reads SGHRS; CDR2 reads YFSETQ. This CDR3 is 15 amino acids long. CDR3 protein: CASSPGQGDTGELFF. The CDR3 DNA reads as TGCGCCAGCAGCCCGGGACAGGGTGACACCGGGGAGCTGTTTTTT.

This clone was seen just once. The gene calls are TRBV6-5 and TRBJ1-1, with D unclear. The V end lost 0 bases, the J end lost 1 base, and 0 bases lay between the germline ends. The V gene's germline CDR1 is MNHEY and CDR2 SVGAGI. The CDR3 loop spans 12 amino acids. This CDR3 reads CASSYSNTEAFF. CDR3 coding DNA: TGTGCCAGCAGTTACTCGAACACTGAAGCTTTCTTT.

The gene calls are TRBV7-9 and TRBJ1-1; D gene unclear. Trimming stripped 2 bases from V and 4 bases from J, with 11 bases between. The V gene's germline CDR1 is SEHNR and CDR2 FQNEAQ (reference sequence). This CDR3 is built from 14 residues. For the CDR3, the DNA is TGTGCCAGCAGCTTATCGGGGAGCGGCACTGAAGCTTTCTTT. This codes for CASSLSGSGTEAFF.

The chain joins TRBV10-3 to TRBJ1-4; D not certain. CDR1 and CDR2 from the germline V gene are ENHRY and SYGVKD. Trimming took off 8 bases at V and 3 bases at J, with 16 bases between the two ends. The CDR3 length is 15 residues. The CDR3 DNA follows: TGTGCCATCGCGAGGACCCGAGGGCCTAATGAAAAACTGTTTTTT. The encoded protein is CAIARTRGPNEKLFF.

The chain joins TRBV7-9 to TRBJ1-1, with 12 bases identical to TRBD1. The junction had 5 bases not matched to a gene; V was cut back by 9 bases and J by 6 bases. Germline CDR1 reads SEHNR; CDR2 reads FQNEAQ (reference sequence). The CDR3 is made up of 13 amino acids. The CDR3 spells CASAGTGGSEAFF. The CDR3 bases are TGTGCCAGTGCCGGGACAGGGGGCTCTGAAGCTTTCTTT.

The chain uses TRBV18 and TRBJ2-1, with TRBD1 matching 9 bases. This CDR3 is 16 amino acids long. J was trimmed by 4 bases and V by 3 bases; bases with no gene match: 7. Germline V gives CDR1 KGHSH, CDR2 LQKENI. The CDR3 protein is CASSPPGTGLYNEQFF. The CDR3 nucleotides are TGTGCCAGCTCACCCCCCGGGACAGGGCTTTACAATGAGCAGTTCTTC.